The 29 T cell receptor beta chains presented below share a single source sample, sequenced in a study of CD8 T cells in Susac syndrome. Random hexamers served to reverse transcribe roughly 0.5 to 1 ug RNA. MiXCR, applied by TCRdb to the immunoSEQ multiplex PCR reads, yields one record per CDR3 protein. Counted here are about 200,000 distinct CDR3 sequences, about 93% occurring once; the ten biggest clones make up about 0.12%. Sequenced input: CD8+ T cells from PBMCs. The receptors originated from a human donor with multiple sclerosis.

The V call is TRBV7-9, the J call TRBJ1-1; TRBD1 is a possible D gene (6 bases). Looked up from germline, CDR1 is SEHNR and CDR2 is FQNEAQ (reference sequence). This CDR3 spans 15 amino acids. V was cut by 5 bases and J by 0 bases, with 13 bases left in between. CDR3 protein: CASSVGGDMNTEAFF. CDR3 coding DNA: TGTGCCAGCAGCGTAGGTGGGGACATGAACACTGAAGCTTTCTTT.

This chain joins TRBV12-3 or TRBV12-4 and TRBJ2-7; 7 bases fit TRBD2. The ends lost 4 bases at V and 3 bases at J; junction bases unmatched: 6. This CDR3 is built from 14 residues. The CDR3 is CASSSEGTNYEQYF. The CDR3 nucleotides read TGTGCCAGCAGTTCCGAGGGGACTAACTACGAGCAGTACTTC.

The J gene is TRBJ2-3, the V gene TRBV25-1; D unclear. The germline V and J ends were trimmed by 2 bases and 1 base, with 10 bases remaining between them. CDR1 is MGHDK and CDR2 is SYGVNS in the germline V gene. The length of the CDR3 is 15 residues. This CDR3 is CASSEGSTGTDTQYF. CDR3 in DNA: TGTGCCAGCAGTGAAGGGTCAACAGGCACAGATACGCAGTATTTT.

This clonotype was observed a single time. The CDR3 spells CASRQGARGTEAFF. In DNA form, the CDR3 reads TGTGCCAGCAGACAGGGGGCGAGGGGCACTGAAGCTTTCTTT. The V call is TRBV25-1, the J call TRBJ1-1; 9 nucleotides match TRBD1. V trimming: 6 bases; J trimming: 4 bases; junction bases outside the gene matches: 6. The CDR3 totals 14 residues. Germline V lookup: CDR1 MGHDK, CDR2 SYGVNS.

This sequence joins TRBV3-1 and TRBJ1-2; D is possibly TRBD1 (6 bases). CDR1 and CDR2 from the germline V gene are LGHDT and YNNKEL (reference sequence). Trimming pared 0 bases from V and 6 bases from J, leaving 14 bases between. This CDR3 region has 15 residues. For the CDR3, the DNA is TGTGCCAGCAGCCAAGATTTTGGGGGGCGACATGGCTACACCTTC. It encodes CASSQDFGGRHGYTF.

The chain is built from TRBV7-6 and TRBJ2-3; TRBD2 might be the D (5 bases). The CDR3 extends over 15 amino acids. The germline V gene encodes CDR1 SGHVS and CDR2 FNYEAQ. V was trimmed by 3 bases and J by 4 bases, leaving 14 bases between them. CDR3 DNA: TGTGCCAGCAGCTTGGGAGTTGAGTTTGCAGATACGCAGTATTTT. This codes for CASSLGVEFADTQYF.

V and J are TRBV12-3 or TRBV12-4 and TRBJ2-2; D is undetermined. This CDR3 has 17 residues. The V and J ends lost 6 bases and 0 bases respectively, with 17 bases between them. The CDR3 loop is CASSLPEKLANTGELFF. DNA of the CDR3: TGTGCCAGCAGCCTCCCGGAAAAGCTCGCGAACACCGGGGAGCTGTTTTTT.

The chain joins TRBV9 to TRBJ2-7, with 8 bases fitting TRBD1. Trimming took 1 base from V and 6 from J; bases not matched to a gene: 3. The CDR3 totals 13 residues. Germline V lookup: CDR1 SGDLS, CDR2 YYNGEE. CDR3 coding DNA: TGTGCCAGCAGCGTAACAGGGGGATCCGAGCAGTACTTC. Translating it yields CASSVTGGSEQYF.

The CDR3 reads CASSRPGPDAFF. The CDR3, as DNA: TGTGCCAGCAGTCGGCCGGGTCCGGACGCTTTCTTT. The chain employs TRBV6-5 and TRBJ1-1; D is uncertain. Trimming pared 5 bases from V and 11 bases from J, leaving 15 bases between. Germline lookup yields CDR1 MNHEY and CDR2 SVGAGI. The CDR3 is 12 residues long.

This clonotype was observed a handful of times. CDR3 region: CASSQARVEETQYF. The CDR3 DNA reads as TGCGCCAGCAGCCAGGCCAGGGTGGAGGAGACCCAGTACTTC. The chain employs TRBV4-1 and TRBJ2-5; tentative D call: TRBD1 (5 bases). This CDR3 is 14 amino acids long. Germline lookup yields CDR1 MGHRA and CDR2 YSYEKL. Trimming removed 3 bases from V and 5 bases from J, with 13 bases in between.

DNA of the CDR3: TGCGCCAGCAGCCATTCTCCCGGTTACGAGCAGTACTTC. Protein product: CASSHSPGYEQYF. The chain uses TRBV4-1 and TRBJ2-7; no firm D call. Germline V CDR1 and CDR2: MGHRA, YSYEKL. Trimming cost V 3 bases and J 4 bases, with 10 bases left between them. This CDR3 comprises 13 residues.

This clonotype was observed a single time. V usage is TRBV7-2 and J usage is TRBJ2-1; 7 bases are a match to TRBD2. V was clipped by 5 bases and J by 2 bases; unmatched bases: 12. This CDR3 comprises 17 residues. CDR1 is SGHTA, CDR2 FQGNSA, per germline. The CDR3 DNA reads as TGTGCCAGCAGCCATGGACTAGGGGAATGGCCCTACAATGAGCAGTTCTTC. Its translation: CASSHGLGEWPYNEQFF.

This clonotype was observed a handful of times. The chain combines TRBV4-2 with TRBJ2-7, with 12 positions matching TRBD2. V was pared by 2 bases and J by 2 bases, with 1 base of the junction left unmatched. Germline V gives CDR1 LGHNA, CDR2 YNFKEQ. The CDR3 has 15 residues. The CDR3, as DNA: TGTGCCAGCAGCCAAAGACTAGCGGGAGCCTACGAGCAGTACTTC. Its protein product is CASSQRLAGAYEQYF.

CDR3 coding DNA: TGTGCCAGCAGTTTTGGAATCAATGAGCAGTTCTTC. It yields the protein CASSFGINEQFF. The chain has TRBV7-9 and TRBJ2-1, with D uncertain. Germline CDR1 reads SEHNR; CDR2 reads FQNEAQ (reference sequence). CDR3 length: 12 residues. Trimming shortened V by 6 bases and J by 6 bases, and 9 bases separated the two germline ends.

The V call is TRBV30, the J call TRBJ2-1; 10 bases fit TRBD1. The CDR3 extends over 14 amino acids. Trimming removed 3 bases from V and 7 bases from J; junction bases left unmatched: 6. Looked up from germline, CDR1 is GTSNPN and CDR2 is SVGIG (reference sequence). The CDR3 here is CAWRTTGGRNEQFF. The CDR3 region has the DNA TGTGCCTGGAGAACGACAGGGGGCCGGAATGAGCAGTTCTTC.

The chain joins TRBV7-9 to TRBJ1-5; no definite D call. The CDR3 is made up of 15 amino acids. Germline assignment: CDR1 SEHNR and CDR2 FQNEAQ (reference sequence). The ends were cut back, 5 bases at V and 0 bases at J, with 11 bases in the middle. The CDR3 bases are TGTGCCAGCAGCCCGGTGGGGAATAGCAATCAGCCCCAGCATTTT. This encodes CASSPVGNSNQPQHF.

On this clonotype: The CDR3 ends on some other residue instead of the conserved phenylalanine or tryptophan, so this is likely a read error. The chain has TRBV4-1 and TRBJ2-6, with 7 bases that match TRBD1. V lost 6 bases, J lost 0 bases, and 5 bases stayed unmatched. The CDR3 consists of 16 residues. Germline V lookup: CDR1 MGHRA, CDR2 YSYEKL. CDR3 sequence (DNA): TGCGCCAGCAGAGGACAGGCCGACTCTGGGGCCAACGTCCTGACTGTC. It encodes CASRGQADSGANVLTV.

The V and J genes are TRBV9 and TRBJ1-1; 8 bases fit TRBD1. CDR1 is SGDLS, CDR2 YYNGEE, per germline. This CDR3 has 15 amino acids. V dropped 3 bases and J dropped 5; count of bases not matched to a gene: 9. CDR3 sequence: CASSAETGGGTEAFF. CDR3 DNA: TGTGCCAGCAGCGCTGAAACAGGGGGAGGGACTGAAGCTTTCTTT.

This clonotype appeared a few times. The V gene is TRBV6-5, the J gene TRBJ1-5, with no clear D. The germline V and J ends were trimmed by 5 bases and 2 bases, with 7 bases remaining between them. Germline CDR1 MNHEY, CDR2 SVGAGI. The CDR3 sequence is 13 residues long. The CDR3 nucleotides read TGTGCCAGCAGTGCCGGGGGCAATCAGCCCCAGCATTTT. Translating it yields CASSAGGNQPQHF.

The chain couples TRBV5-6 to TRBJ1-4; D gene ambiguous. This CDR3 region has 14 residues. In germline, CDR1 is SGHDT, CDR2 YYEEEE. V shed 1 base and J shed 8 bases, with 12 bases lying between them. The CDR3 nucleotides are TGTGCCAGCAGCTTGTCAGGATGGGTCGAAAAACTGTTTTTT. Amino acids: CASSLSGWVEKLFF.

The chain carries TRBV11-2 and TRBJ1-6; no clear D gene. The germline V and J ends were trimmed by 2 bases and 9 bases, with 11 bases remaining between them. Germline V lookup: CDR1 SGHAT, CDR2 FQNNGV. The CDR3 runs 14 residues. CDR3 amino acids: CASSLRVGISPLHF. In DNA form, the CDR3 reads TGTGCCAGCAGCTTAAGGGTAGGGATTTCACCCCTCCACTTT.

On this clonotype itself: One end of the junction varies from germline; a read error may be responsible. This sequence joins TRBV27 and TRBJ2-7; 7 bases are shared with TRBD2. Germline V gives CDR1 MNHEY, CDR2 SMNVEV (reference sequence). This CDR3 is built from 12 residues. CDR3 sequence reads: CASSPQAGAFHF. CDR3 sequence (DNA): TGTGCCAGCAGCCCCCAGGCGGGAGCCTTTCACTTC.

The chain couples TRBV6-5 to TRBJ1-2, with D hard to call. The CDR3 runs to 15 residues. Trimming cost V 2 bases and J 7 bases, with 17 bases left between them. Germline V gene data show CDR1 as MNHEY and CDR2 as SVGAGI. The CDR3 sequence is CASSYADGSGGGYTF. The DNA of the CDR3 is TGTGCCAGCAGTTACGCGGACGGAAGTGGTGGTGGCTACACCTTC.

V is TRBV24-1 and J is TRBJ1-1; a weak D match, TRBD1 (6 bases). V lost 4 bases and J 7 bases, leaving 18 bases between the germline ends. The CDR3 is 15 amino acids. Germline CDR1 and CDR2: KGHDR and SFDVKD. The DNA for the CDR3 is TGTGCCACCAGTGACCCATCACAGGGAGGGGGTGAAGCTTTCTTT. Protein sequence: CATSDPSQGGGEAFF.

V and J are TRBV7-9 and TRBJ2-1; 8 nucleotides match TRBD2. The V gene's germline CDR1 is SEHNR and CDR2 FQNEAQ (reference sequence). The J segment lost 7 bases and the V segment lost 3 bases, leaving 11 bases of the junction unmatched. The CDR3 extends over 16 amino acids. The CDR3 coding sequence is TGTGCCAGCAGCTTTCTGAGCGGGGGCTGGGGGAATGAGCAGTTCTTC. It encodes CASSFLSGGWGNEQFF.

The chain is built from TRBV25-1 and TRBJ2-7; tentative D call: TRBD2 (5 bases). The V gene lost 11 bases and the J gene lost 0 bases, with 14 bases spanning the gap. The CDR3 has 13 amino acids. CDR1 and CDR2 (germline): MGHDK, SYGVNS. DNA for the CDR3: TGTGCCGTCGAGGGTGAGAGCTCCTACGAGCAGTACTTC. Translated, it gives CAVEGESSYEQYF.

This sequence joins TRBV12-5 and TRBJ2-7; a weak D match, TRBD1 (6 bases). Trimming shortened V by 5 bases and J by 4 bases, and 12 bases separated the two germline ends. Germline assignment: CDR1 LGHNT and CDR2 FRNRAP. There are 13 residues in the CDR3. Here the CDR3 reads CASGIGQTYEQYF. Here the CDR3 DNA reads TGTGCTAGTGGTATCGGACAGACATACGAGCAGTACTTC.

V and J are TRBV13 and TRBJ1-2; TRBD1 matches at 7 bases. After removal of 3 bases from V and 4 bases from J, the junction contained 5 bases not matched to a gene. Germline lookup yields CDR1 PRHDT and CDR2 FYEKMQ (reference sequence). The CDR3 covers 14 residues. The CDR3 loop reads CASSFGQASYGYTF. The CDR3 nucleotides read TGTGCCAGCAGCTTTGGACAGGCGAGCTATGGCTACACCTTC.

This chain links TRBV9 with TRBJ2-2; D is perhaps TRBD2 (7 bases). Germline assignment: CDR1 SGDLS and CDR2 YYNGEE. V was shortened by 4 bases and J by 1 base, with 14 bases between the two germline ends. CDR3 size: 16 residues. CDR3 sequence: CASSLPAGQNTGELFF. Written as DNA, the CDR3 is TGTGCCAGCAGCCTACCAGCGGGACAGAACACCGGGGAGCTGTTTTTT.